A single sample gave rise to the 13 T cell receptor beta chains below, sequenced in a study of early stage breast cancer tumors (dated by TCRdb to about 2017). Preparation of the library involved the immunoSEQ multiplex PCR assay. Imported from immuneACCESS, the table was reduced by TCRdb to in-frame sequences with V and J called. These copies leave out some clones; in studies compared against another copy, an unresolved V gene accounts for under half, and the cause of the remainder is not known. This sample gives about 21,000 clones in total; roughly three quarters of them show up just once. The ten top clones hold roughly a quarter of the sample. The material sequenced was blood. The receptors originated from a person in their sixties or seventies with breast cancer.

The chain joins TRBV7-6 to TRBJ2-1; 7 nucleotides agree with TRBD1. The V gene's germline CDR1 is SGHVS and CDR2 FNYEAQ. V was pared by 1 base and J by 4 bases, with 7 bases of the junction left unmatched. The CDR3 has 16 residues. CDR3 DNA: TGTGCCAGCAGCTTAGTGACGACAGGGAAGTACAATGAGCAGTTCTTC. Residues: CASSLVTTGKYNEQFF.

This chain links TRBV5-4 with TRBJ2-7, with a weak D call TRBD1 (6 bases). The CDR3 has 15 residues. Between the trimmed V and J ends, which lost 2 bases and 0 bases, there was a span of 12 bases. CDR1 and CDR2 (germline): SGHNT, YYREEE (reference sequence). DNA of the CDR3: TGTGCCAGCAGCTTACCCGGGACACTCTCCTACGAGCAGTACTTC. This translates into CASSLPGTLSYEQYF.

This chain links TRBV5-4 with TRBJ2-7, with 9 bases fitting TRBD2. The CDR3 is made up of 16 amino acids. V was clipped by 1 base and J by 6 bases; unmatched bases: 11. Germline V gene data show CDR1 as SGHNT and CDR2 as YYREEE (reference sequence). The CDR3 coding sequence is TGTGCCAGCAGCTTGATCGACGCGGGAGGGCCTCTCGAGCAGTACTTC. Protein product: CASSLIDAGGPLEQYF.

CDR3 amino acids: CASSLVQGEFNTEAFF. The CDR3 coding sequence is TGTGCCAGCAGCTTAGTCCAGGGCGAATTTAACACTGAAGCTTTCTTT. The V gene is TRBV7-2, the J gene TRBJ1-1; D may be TRBD1 (5 bases). CDR3 size: 16 residues. Trimming took 1 base from V and 2 from J, leaving 14 bases between them. From germline, CDR1 is SGHTA and CDR2 FQGNSA.

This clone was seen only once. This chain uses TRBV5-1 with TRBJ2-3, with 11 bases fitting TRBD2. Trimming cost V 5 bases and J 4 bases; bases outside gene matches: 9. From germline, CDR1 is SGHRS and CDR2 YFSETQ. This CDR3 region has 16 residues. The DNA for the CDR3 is TGCGCCAGCAGACCATTAGCGGGGGGGAAGGCAGATACGCAGTATTTT. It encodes CASRPLAGGKADTQYF. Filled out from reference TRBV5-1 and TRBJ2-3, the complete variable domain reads KAGVTQTPRYLIKTRGQQVTLSCSPISGHRSVSWYQQTPGQGLQFLFEYFSETQRNKGNFPGRFSGRQFSNSRSEMNVSTLELGDSALYLCASRPLAGGKADTQYFGPGTRLTVL.

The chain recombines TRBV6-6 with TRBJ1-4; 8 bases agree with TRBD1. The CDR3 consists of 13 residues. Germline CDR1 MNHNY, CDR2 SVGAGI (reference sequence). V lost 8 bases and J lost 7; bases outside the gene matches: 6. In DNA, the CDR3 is TGTGCCAGCGTCAGGGACAGGAGTGAAAAACTGTTTTTT. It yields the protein CASVRDRSEKLFF.

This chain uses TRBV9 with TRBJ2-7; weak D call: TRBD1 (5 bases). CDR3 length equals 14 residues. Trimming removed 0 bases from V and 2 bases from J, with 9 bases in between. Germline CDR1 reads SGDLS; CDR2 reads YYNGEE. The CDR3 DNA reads TGTGCCAGCAGCGTAGATGCAGGGACCTACGAGCAGTACTTC. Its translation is CASSVDAGTYEQYF.

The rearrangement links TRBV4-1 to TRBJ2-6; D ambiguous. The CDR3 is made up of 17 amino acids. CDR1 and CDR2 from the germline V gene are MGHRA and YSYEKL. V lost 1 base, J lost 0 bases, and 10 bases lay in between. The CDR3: CASSQGSSNSGANVLTF. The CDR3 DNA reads TGCGCCAGCAGCCAAGGGAGCAGTAACTCTGGGGCCAACGTCCTGACTTTC.

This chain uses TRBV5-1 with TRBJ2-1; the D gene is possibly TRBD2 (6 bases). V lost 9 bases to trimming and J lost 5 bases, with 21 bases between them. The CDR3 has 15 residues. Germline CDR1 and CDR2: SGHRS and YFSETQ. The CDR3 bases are TGCGCCACCTCCCAGTCCCAAGCGGGTCACAATGAGCAGTTCTTC. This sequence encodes CATSQSQAGHNEQFF.

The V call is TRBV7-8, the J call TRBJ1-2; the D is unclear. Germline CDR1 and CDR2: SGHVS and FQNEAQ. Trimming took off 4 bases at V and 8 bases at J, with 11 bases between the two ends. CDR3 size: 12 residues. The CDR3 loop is CASSWGGEGYTF. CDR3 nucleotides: TGTGCCAGCAGCTGGGGTGGAGAGGGCTACACCTTC.

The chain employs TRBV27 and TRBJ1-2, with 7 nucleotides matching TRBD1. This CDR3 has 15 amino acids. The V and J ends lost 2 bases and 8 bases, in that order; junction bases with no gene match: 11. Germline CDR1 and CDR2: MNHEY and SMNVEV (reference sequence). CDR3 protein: CASSLLSGGVLGYTF. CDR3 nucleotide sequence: TGTGCCAGCAGTTTACTTTCAGGGGGAGTATTGGGCTACACCTTC.

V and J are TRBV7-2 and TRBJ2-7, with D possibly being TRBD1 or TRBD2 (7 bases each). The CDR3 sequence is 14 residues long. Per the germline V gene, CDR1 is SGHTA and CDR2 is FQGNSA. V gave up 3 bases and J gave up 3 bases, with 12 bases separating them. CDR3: CASSFQGGDYEQYF. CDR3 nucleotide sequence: TGTGCCAGCAGCTTTCAGGGGGGGGACTACGAGCAGTACTTC.

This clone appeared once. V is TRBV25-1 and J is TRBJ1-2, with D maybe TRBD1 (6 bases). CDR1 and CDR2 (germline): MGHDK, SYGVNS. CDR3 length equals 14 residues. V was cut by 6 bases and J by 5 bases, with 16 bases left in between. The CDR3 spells CASRWGGSAYGYTF. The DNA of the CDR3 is TGTGCCAGCAGGTGGGGGGGCAGTGCATATGGCTACACCTTC.